Reported below is one T cell receptor (beta chain). This CDR3 has 10 residues. The germline V and J ends were trimmed by 5 bases and 12 bases, with 11 bases remaining between them. CDR1 MDHEN and CDR2 SYDVKM come from the germline V gene. From the 5' RACE reads, TCRdb called clonotypes with MiXCR, one entry per CDR3 protein. The data show more than 45,000 distinct CDR3 sequences, about 28% seen once. Memory CD4+ cells were defined as CD4+CD45RO+CD25-. The receptor was isolated from a female donor with breast cancer. The chain uses TRBV28 and TRBJ2-7, with TRBD2 as a possible D gene (6 bases). Sequencing input: tumor-infiltrating memory CD4+ T cells sorted from the breast tumor. Indicated subset: memory CD4+ T cells, CD4+CD45RO+CD25-. The CDR3 region has the DNA TGTGCCAGCAGTGGGGGGAGGTCGTACTTC. Amino acids: CASSGGRSYF.